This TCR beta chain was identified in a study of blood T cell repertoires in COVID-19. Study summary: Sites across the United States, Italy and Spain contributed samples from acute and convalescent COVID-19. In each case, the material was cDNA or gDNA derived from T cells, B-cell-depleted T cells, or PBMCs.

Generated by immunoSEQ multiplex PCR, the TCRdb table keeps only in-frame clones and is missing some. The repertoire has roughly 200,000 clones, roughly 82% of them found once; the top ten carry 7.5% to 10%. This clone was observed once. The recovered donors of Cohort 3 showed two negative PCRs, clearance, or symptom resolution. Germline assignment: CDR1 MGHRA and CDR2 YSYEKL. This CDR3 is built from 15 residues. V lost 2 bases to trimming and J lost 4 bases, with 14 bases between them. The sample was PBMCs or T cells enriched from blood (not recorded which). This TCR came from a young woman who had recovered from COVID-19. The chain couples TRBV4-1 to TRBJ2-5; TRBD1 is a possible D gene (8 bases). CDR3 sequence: CASSQMTGEGETQYF. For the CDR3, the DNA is TGCGCCAGCAGCCAAATGACAGGGGAGGGAGAGACCCAGTACTTC.